This T cell receptor beta chain was obtained from a study of identical twins. This clonotype was counted between two and nine times. The antigen remains undetermined. This CDR3 has 16 amino acids. V lost 2 bases to trimming and J lost 4 bases; unmatched junction nucleotides: 6. Germline V gene lookup returns CDR1 MNHEY and CDR2 SVGEGT. From the 5' RACE reads, TCRdb called clonotypes with MiXCR, one entry per CDR3 protein. This table has 690,000 or so distinct CDR3 sequences, 8.5% to 9.5% appearing once. General study findings and limits: Abundant beta clonotypes from cord blood had fewer insertions, unlike memory repertoires, which showed none. Out-of-frame alpha sequences common to twins exhibited a surplus of low generation probability.

The same data also contributed to another study, on yellow fever vaccine responses in identical twins. That investigation notes: Reportedly, twins showed a vaccine T cell response that looked partly convergent and partly personalized.

The receptor was isolated from a woman aged 18-29 years in good health. V and J are TRBV6-2 or TRBV6-3 and TRBJ2-4, with 9 bases fitting TRBD1. The sequencing sample was made of PBMCs. DNA of the CDR3: TGTGCCAGCAGTTACGGTGGGACAGGGAATAAAAACATTCAGTACTTC. This translates into CASSYGGTGNKNIQYF.